These 4 T cell receptor beta chains share one sample of origin, sequenced in a study of low-dose radiotherapy and immunotherapy resistance in tumors. With TRAV- and TRBV-specific primers, first-strand cDNA was made, covering the alpha and beta chains. Over roughly 20 PCR cycles, TCRs were amplified from a constant-region primer and V-primer adapter. Using its own MiXCR run on the reads, TCRdb lists one record per CDR3 protein. The sample lists about 100,000 distinct CDR3 sequences, less than 25% occurring once. Time point noted: after trial treatment. Treatment described: LDRT plus nivolumab, ipilimumab, low-dose cyclophosphamide and aspirin (RACIN trial). Sequenced here: PBMCs, sampled after low-dose radiotherapy plus immunotherapy. The receptors stem from a male donor with prostate cancer.

This clonotype was seen at least ten times. The chain uses TRBV3-1 and TRBJ1-2; D perhaps matches TRBD1 (6 bases). Trimming left V 2 bases short and J 5 bases short, with 9 bases between. This CDR3 region has 13 residues. Germline values: CDR1 LGHDT, CDR2 YNNKEL (reference sequence). The CDR3 is CASSQIQGYGYTF. The CDR3 DNA follows: TGTGCCAGCAGCCAAATACAGGGTTATGGCTACACCTTC.

This clonotype was detected many times. The rearrangement links TRBV18 to TRBJ1-3; 8 bases align to TRBD1. Looked up from germline, CDR1 is KGHSH and CDR2 is LQKENI. J was trimmed by 4 bases and V by 6 bases; bases with no gene match: 8. The CDR3 length is 15 residues. The CDR3 DNA follows: TGTGCCAGCTCGCCCGGGACAGGCGTCGGAAACACCATATATTTT. This translates into CASSPGTGVGNTIYF.

Ten or more counts support this clonotype. V and J are TRBV29-1 and TRBJ2-7; 9 bases match TRBD1. The CDR3 extends over 14 amino acids. After removal of 4 bases from V and 1 base from J, the junction contained 5 bases not matched to a gene. Per the germline V gene, CDR1 is SQVTM and CDR2 is ANQGSEA. The CDR3 reads CSVGRDRASYEQYF. The CDR3 DNA is TGCAGCGTTGGCCGGGACAGGGCATCCTACGAGCAGTACTTC.

This clonotype has ten or more counts. V gene TRBV6-2 or TRBV6-3 combines with J gene TRBJ2-2; D is ambiguous. CDR3 size: 14 residues. From germline, CDR1 is MNHEY and CDR2 SVGEGT. The ends were cut back, 2 bases at V and 6 bases at J, with 10 bases in the middle. CDR3 residues: CASSYGSSAGELFF. The CDR3 coding sequence is TGTGCCAGCAGTTACGGGTCCTCGGCCGGGGAGCTGTTTTTT.